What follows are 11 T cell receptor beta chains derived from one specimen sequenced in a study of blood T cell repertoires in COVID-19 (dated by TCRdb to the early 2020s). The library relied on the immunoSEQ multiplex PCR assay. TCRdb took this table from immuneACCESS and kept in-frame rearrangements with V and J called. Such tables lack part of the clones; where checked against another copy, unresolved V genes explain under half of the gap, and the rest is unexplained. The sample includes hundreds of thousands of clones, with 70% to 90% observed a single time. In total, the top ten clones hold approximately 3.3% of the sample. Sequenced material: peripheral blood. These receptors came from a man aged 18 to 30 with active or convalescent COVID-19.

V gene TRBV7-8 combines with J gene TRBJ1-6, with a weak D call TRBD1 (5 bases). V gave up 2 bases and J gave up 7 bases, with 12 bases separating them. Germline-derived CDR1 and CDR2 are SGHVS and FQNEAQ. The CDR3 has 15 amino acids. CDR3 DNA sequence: TGTGCCAGCAGCTTACGGGGGAAGGGAAATTCACCCCTCCACTTT. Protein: CASSLRGKGNSPLHF.

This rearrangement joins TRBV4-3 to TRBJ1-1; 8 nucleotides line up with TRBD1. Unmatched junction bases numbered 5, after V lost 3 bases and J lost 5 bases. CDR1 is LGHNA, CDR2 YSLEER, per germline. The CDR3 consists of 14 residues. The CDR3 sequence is CASSQQGARTEAFF. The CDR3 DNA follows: TGCGCCAGCAGCCAGCAGGGGGCGAGGACTGAAGCTTTCTTT.

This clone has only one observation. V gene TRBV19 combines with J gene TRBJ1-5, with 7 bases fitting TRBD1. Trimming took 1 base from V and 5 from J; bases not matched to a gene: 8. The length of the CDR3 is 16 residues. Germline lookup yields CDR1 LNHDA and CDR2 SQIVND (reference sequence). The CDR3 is CASSIVPNRGDQPQHF. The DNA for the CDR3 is TGTGCCAGTAGTATAGTTCCCAACAGGGGCGATCAGCCCCAGCATTTT. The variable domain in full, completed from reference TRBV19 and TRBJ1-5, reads DGGITQSPKYLFRKEGQNVTLSCEQNLNHDAMYWYRQDPGQGLRLIYYSQIVNDFQKGDIAEGYSVSREKKESFPLTVTSAQKNPTAFYLCASSIVPNRGDQPQHFGDGTRLSIL.

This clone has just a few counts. The chain's CDR3 is CASSLDGGSTEAFF. In DNA form, the CDR3 reads TGTGCCAGCAGCTTAGACGGGGGAAGCACTGAAGCTTTCTTT. The chain couples TRBV7-9 to TRBJ1-1, with D perhaps TRBD1 (5 bases). From germline, CDR1 is SEHNR and CDR2 FQNEAQ (reference sequence). The V end was cut by 1 base, the J end by 4 bases, with 10 bases between. This CDR3 is built from 14 residues.

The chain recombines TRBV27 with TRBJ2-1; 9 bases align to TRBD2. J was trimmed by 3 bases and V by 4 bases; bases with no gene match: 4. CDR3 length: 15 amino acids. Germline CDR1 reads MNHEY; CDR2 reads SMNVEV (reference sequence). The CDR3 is CASSYLAGYYNEQFF. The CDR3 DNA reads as TGTGCCAGCAGTTACCTAGCGGGATACTACAATGAGCAGTTCTTC.

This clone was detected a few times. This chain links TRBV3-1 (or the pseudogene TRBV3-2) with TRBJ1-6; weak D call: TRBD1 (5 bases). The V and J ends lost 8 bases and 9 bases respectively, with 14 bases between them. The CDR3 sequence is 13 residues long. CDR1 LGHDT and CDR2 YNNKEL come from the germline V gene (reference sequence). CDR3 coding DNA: TGTGCCAGCTCCGACCAGGGCGTTTCACCCCTCCACTTT. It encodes CASSDQGVSPLHF.

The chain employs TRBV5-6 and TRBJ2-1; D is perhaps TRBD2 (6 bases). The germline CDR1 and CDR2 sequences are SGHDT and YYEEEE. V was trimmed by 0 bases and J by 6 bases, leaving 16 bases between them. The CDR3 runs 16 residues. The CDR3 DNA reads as TGTGCCAGCAGCTTGGCCCTAGGAACTAGCATCAATGAGCAGTTCTTC. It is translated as CASSLALGTSINEQFF.

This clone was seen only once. This CDR3 reads CASRTGPMNTEAFF. CDR3 nucleotide sequence: TGCGCCAGTAGGACAGGGCCTATGAACACTGAAGCTTTCTTT. The chain joins TRBV10-2 to TRBJ1-1, with TRBD1 identical over 8 bases. The CDR3 loop spans 14 amino acids. V dropped 9 bases and J dropped 0; count of bases not matched to a gene: 6. Germline V gene lookup returns CDR1 WSHSY and CDR2 SAAADI.

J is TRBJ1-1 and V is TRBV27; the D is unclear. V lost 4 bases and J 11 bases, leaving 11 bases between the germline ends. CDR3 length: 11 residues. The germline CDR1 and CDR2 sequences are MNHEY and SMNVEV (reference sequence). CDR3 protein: CASSSWAGAFF. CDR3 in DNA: TGTGCCAGCAGTTCGTGGGCGGGGGCTTTCTTT.

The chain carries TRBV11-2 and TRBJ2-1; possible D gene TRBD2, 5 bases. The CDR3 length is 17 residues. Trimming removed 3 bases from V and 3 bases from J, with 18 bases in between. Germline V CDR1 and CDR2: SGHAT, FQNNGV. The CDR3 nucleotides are TGTGCCAGCAGCTTTTATCCTGGGGAGTTGGGCTACAATGAGCAGTTCTTC. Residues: CASSFYPGELGYNEQFF.

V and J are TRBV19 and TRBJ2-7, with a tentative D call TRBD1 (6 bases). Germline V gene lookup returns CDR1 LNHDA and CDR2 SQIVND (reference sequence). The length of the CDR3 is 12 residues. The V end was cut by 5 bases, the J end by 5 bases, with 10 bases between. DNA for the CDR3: TGTGCCAGTAGTCAACAGGGAGACGAGCAGTACTTC. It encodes CASSQQGDEQYF.